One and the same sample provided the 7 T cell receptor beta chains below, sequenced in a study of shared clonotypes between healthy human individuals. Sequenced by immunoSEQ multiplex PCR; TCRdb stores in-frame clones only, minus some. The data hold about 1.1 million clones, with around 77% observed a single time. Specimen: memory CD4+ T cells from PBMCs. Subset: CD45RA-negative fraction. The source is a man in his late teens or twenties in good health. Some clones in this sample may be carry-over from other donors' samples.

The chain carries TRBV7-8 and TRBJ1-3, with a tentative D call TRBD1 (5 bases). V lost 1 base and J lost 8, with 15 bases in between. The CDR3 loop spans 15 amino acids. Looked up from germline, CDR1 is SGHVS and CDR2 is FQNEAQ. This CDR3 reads CASSLGGGLGHTIYF. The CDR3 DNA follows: TGTGCCAGCAGCTTAGGGGGGGGACTGGGGCACACCATATATTTT. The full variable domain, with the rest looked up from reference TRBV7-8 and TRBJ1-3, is GAGVSQSPRYKVAKRGQDVALRCDPISGHVSLFWYQQALGQGPEFLTYFQNEAQLDKSGLPSDRFFAERPEGSVSTLKIQRTQQEDSAVYLCASSLGGGLGHTIYFGEGSWLTVV.

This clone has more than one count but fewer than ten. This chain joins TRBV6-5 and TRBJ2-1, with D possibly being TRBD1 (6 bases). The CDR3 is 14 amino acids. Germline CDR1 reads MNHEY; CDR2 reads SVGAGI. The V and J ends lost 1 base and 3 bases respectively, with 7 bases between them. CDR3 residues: CASSYFRGYNEQFF. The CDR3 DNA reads TGTGCCAGCAGTTACTTCAGGGGCTACAATGAGCAGTTCTTC.

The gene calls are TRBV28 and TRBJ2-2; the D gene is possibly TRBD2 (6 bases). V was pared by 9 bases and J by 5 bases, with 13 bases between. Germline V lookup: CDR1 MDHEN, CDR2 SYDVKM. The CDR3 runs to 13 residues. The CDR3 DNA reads TGTGCCAGTCTTAACGGGACTACCGGGGAGCTGTTTTTT. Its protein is CASLNGTTGELFF.

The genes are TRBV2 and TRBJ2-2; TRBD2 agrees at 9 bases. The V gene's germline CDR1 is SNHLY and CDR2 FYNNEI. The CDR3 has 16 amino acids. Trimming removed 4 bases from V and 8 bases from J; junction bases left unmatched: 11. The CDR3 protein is CASSAMGLAQMGELFF. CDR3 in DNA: TGTGCCAGCAGTGCCATGGGACTAGCCCAAATGGGGGAGCTGTTTTTT.

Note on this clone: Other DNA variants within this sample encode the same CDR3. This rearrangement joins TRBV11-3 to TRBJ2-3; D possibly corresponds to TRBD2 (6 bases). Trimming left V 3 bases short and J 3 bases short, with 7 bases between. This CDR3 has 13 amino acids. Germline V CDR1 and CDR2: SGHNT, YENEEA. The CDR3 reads CASSLSGTDTQYF. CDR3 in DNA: TGTGCCAGCAGCTTGAGCGGGACAGATACGCAGTATTTT. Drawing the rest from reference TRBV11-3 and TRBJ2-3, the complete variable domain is EAGVVQSPRYKIIEKKQPVAFWCNPISGHNTLYWYLQNLGQGPELLIRYENEEAVDDSQLPKDRFSAERLKGVDSTLKIQPAELGDSAVYLCASSLSGTDTQYFGPGTRLTVL.

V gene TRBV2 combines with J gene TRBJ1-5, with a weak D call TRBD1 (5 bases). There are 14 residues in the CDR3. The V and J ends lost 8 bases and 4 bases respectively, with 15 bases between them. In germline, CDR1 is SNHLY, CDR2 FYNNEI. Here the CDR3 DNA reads TGTGCCAGCGGGACGGAAATGATGAATCAGCCCCAGCATTTT. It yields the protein CASGTEMMNQPQHF.

The chain's CDR3 is CASSYTTDLGEAFF. CDR3 nucleotides: TGCGCCAGCAGCTACACGACGGATCTTGGTGAAGCTTTCTTT. The rearrangement links TRBV5-1 to TRBJ1-1; the D is unclear. The CDR3 contains 14 residues. The V gene's germline CDR1 is SGHRS and CDR2 YFSETQ. The V gene lost 3 bases and the J gene lost 7 bases, with 16 bases spanning the gap. The entire variable domain, with the rest obtained from reference TRBV5-1 and TRBJ1-1, is as follows: KAGVTQTPRYLIKTRGQQVTLSCSPISGHRSVSWYQQTPGQGLQFLFEYFSETQRNKGNFPGRFSGRQFSNSRSEMNVSTLELGDSALYLCASSYTTDLGEAFFGQGTRLTVV.